This T cell receptor beta chain was found in a study of blood T cells in healthy people across ages. This clonotype was seen more than once but under ten times. The antigen is not known. The study, taken as a whole, reports: Unsorted PBMCs blocked a conclusive comparison of naive and antigen-experienced cells. In older individuals, TCR beta diversity per million T cells was lower, falling roughly linearly with age.

The germline CDR1 and CDR2 sequences are MNHEY and SMNVEV (reference sequence). The CDR3 is 17 amino acids. Trimming took 5 bases from V and 2 from J; bases not matched to a gene: 9. Every sample gave at least 5 micrograms of total RNA when it was extracted. For the second PCR, which ran for roughly 6 to 12 cycles, a sample-barcoded 5' primer and a J-beta primer mix were used. Each cDNA molecule received a tag from a template-switch adaptor that had 12 random nucleotides. MiXCR, applied by TCRdb to the 5' RACE reads, yields one record per CDR3 protein. The table shows 730,000 or so distinct CDR3 sequences, with roughly 41% occurring only once.

The V call is TRBV27, the J call TRBJ2-1, with TRBD2 identical over 10 bases. The source material was blood. The TCR originated in a woman in her fifties or sixties in good health. In DNA form, the CDR3 reads TGTGCCAGCAGTACGTGGACTAGCGGAATTCCCTACAATGAGCAGTTCTTC. It is translated as CASSTWTSGIPYNEQFF.